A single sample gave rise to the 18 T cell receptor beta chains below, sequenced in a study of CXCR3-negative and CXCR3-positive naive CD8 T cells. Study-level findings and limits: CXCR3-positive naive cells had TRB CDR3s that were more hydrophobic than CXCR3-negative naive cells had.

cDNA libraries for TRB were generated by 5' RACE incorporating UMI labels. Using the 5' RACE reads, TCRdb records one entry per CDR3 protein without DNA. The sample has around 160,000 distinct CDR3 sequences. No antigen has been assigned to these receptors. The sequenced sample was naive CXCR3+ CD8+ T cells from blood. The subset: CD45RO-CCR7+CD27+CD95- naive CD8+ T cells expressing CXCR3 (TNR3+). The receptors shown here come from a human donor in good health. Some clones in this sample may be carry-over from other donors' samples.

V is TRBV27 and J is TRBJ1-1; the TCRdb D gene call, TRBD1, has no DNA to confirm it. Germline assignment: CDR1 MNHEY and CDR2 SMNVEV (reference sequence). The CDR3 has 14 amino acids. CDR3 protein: CASSWGQADTEAFF.

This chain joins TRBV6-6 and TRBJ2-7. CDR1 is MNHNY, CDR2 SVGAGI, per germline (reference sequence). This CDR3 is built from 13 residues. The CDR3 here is CASTTTDSYEQYF.

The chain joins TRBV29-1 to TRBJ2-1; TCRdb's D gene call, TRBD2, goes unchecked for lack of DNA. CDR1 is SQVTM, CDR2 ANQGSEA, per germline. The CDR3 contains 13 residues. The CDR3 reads CSAGLADYNEQFF.

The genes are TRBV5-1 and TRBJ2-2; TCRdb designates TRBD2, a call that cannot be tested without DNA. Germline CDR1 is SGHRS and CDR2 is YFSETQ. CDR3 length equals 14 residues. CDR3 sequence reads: CASSLVSATGELFF.

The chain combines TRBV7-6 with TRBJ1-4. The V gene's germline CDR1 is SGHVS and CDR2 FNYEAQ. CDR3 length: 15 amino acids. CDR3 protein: CASSLGGIHNEKLFF.

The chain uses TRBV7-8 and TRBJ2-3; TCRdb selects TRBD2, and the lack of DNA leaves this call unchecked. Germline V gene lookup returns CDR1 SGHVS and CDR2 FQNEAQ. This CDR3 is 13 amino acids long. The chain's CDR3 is CASSPGRIDTQYF. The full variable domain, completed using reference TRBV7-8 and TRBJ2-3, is GAGVSQSPRYKVAKRGQDVALRCDPISGHVSLFWYQQALGQGPEFLTYFQNEAQLDKSGLPSDRFFAERPEGSVSTLKIQRTQQEDSAVYLCASSPGRIDTQYFGPGTRLTVL.

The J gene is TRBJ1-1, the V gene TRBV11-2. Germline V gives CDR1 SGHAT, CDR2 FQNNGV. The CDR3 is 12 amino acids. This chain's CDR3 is CASSLLTDEAFF.

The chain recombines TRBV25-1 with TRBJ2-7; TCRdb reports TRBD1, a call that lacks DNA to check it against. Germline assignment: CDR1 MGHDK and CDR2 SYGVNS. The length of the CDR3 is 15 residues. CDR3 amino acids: CASREPGQGAYEQYF.

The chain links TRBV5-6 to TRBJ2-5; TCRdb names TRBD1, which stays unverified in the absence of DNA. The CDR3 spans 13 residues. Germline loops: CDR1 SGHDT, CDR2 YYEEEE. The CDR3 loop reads CASSLTGLETQYF.

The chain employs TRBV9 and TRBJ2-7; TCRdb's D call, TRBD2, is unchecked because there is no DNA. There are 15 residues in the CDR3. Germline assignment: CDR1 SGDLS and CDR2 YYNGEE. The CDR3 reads CASSVLGTAPYEQYF.

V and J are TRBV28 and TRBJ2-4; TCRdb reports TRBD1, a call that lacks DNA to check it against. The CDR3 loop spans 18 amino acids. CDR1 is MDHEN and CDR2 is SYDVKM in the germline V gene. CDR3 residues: CASSPTGNRGLAKNIQYF.

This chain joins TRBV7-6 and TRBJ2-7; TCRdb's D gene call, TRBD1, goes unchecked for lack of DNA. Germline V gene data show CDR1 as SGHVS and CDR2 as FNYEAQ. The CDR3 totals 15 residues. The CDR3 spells CASSWDSKSSYEQYF.

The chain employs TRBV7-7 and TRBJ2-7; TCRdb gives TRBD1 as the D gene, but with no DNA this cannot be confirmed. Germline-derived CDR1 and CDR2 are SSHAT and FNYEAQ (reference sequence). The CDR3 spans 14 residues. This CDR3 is CASSYGTGPWEQYF.

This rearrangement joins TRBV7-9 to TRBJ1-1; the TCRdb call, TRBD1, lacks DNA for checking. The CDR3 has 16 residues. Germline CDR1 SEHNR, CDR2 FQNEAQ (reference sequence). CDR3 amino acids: CASSSNPQGTNTEAFF.

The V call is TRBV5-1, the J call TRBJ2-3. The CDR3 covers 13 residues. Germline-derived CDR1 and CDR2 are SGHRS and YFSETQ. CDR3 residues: CASSLAVPDTQYF.

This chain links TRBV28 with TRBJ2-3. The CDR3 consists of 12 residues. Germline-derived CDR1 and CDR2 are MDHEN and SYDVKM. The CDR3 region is CASSKTPDTQYF.

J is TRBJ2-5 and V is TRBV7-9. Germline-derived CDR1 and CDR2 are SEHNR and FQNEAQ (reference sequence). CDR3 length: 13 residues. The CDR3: CASSLGDQETQYF. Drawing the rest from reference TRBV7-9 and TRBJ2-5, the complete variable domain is DTGVSQNPRHKITKRGQNVTFRCDPISEHNRLYWYRQTLGQGPEFLTYFQNEAQLEKSRLLSDRFSAERPKGSFSTLEIQRTEQGDSAMYLCASSLGDQETQYFGPGTRLLVL.

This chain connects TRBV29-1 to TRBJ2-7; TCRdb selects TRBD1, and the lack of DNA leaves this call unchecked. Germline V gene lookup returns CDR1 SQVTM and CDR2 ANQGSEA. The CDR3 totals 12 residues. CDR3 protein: CSVARTDYEQYF.